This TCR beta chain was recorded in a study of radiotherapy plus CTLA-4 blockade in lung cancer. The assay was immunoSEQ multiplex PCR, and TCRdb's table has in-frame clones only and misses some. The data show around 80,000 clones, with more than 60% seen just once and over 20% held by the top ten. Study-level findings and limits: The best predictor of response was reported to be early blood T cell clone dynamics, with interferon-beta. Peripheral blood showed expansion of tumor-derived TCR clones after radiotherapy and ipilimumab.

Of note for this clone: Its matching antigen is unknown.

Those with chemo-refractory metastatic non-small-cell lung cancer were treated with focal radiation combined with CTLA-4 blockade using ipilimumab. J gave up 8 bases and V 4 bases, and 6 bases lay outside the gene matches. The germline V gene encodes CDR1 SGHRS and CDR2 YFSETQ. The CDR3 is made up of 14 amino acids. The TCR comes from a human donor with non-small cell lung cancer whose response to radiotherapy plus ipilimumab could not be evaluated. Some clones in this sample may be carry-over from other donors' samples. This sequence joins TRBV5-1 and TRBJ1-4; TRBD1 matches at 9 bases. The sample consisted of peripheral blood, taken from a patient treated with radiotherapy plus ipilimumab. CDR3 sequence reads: CASSMGQGSEKLFF. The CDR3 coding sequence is TGCGCCAGCAGCATGGGACAGGGTTCAGAAAAACTGTTTTTT.